Detailed here is one TCR beta chain. The antigen is undetermined. Per sample, extraction of total RNA gave at least 5 micrograms in every case. These data are taken from a study of blood T cells in healthy people across ages. Study-level findings and limits: It was the long-lived donors that had more naive CD4+ cells and higher diversity than aged donors. Bulk PBMC profiling left naive and antigen-experienced comparisons inconclusive.

For the second PCR, which ran for 7 to 11 cycles, a sample-barcoded 5' primer and a J-beta primer mix were used. One entry per CDR3 protein, called by TCRdb with MiXCR from the 5' RACE reads. The repertoire holds about 640,000 distinct CDR3 sequences, with roughly 53% as singletons. Germline V gene data show CDR1 as SGDLS and CDR2 as YYNGEE. J was trimmed by 0 bases and V by 3 bases; bases with no gene match: 4. The CDR3 is 16 residues long. This clonotype was sampled from a man between 60 and 70 years old in good health. The sample comprised blood. The J gene is TRBJ2-4, the V gene TRBV9; 9 bases fit TRBD2. In nucleotides, the CDR3 is TGTGCCAGCAGCGCTAGCGGGGAGCTAGCCAAAAACATTCAGTACTTC. Its protein is CASSASGELAKNIQYF.